The following is a T cell receptor beta chain sequence with its context. Terminally differentiated effector memory CD45RA+ cells were excluded by CCR7 positive selection of CD45RO-negative cells. CDR1 is SNHLY, CDR2 FYNNEI, per germline. CDR3 length: 13 residues. V was clipped by 1 base and J by 5 bases, with 9 bases between them. The protocol was immunoSEQ multiplex PCR, while the TCRdb copy is restricted to in-frame clones and leaves out a portion. The sample contains about 800,000 clones, around 96% of which appear only once. The data were taken from a study of shared clonotypes between healthy human individuals.

The V call is TRBV2, the J call TRBJ2-7; D uncertain. The receptor was derived from a man aged 25-40 years in good health. The sample taken for sequencing was naive CD8+ T cells sorted from blood. CDR3: CASSEDRYDEQYF. The DNA of the CDR3 is TGTGCCAGCAGTGAAGACAGATATGACGAGCAGTACTTC.